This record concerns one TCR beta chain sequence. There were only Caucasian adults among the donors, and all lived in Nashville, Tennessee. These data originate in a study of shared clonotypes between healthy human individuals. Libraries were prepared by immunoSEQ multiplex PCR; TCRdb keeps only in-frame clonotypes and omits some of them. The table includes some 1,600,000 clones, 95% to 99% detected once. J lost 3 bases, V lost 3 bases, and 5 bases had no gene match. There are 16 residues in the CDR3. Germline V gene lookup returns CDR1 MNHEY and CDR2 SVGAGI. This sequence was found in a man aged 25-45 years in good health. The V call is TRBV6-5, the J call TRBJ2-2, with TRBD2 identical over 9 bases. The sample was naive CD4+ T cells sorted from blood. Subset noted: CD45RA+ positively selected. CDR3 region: CASSYGRLADTGELFF. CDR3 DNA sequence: TGTGCCAGCAGTTATGGTAGACTAGCGGACACCGGGGAGCTGTTTTTT.